Listed here are 21 T cell receptor beta chains from one sample, sequenced in a study of blood T cell repertoires in COVID-19. Method: immunoSEQ multiplex PCR; TCRdb's copy keeps in-frame clones and lacks some. The table includes about 94,000 clones, about 86% detected once. The specimen was peripheral blood. Receptors were obtained from a man in his sixties with acute or convalescent COVID-19.

V gene TRBV4-1 combines with J gene TRBJ1-2; a possible D gene is TRBD1 (6 bases). The CDR3 length is 15 residues. Trimming pared 4 bases from V and 4 bases from J, leaving 16 bases between. Germline CDR1 is MGHRA and CDR2 is YSYEKL. The CDR3 here is CASSRGLGSGYGYTF. CDR3 DNA: TGCGCCAGCAGCCGGGGGCTCGGTAGTGGCTATGGCTACACCTTC.

This chain's CDR3 is CASSVTGRAEAFF. The CDR3, as DNA: TGTGCCAGCAGCGTGACGGGTAGAGCTGAAGCTTTCTTT. The chain employs TRBV11-2 and TRBJ1-1; no firm D call. Germline values: CDR1 SGHAT, CDR2 FQNNGV. This CDR3 is 13 amino acids long. Trimming took 5 bases from V and 6 from J, leaving 13 bases between them.

This clone was detected once. The chain employs TRBV29-1 and TRBJ1-2; 9 bases are shared with TRBD1. Germline V gives CDR1 SQVTM, CDR2 ANQGSEA. The CDR3 is made up of 12 amino acids. CDR3 in amino acids: CSFRDREYGYTF. The CDR3 DNA is TGCAGTTTTCGGGACAGGGAATATGGCTACACCTTC.

This clone has a handful of counts. The genes are TRBV6-1 and TRBJ2-3, with 7 bases that match TRBD2. V dropped 3 bases and J dropped 8; count of bases not matched to a gene: 5. The CDR3 length is 13 residues. CDR1 is MNHNS, CDR2 SASEGT, per germline. The CDR3 region is CASSDPTGGTQYF. The CDR3 DNA reads as TGTGCCAGCAGTGATCCGACGGGGGGTACGCAGTATTTT.

In its sample, this clone was seen once. The V and J genes are TRBV5-1 and TRBJ1-2, with D unclear. Germline loops: CDR1 SGHRS, CDR2 YFSETQ. V lost 0 bases, J lost 4 bases, and 10 bases lay in between. CDR3 length equals 14 residues. CDR3 in DNA: TGCGCCAGCAGCTTGGATACAGTACCCTATGGCTACACCTTC. It translates to CASSLDTVPYGYTF.

V gene TRBV12-3 or TRBV12-4 combines with J gene TRBJ2-5, with 7 nucleotides matching TRBD2. After removal of 6 bases from V and 4 bases from J, the junction contained 5 bases not matched to a gene. CDR3 length: 13 amino acids. In DNA, the CDR3 is TGTGCCAGCAGACGACTAGCTGGAGAGACCCAGTACTTC. Translating gives CASRRLAGETQYF.

The CDR3 protein is CASAHRELAKNIQYF. The CDR3 DNA reads as TGCGCCAGCGCCCACAGGGAACTAGCCAAAAACATTCAGTACTTC. This rearrangement joins TRBV10-1 to TRBJ2-4; perhaps TRBD1 as D (6 bases). Per germline, CDR1 WNHNN and CDR2 SYGVQD (reference sequence). There are 15 residues in the CDR3. V was shortened by 8 bases and J by 0 bases, with 14 bases between the two germline ends.

The chain is built from TRBV30 and TRBJ1-2; D gene ambiguous. Trimming cost V 2 bases and J 8 bases, with 12 bases left between them. This CDR3 has 12 residues. Per the germline V gene, CDR1 is GTSNPN and CDR2 is SVGIG (reference sequence). This chain's CDR3 is CAWSYSSGGYTF. The CDR3 DNA follows: TGTGCCTGGAGTTATTCATCCGGGGGCTACACCTTC.

This clone has just one count. The chain combines TRBV6-2 or TRBV6-3 with TRBJ2-7; D uncertain. Trimming took off 2 bases at V and 3 bases at J, with 17 bases between the two ends. The CDR3 has 16 residues. Germline V CDR1 and CDR2: MNHEY, SVGEGT. In DNA form, the CDR3 reads TGTGCCAGCAGTTACAATCATGGGCAAGTCAACTACGAGCAGTACTTC. This encodes CASSYNHGQVNYEQYF.

The chain employs TRBV27 and TRBJ2-6; no clear D gene. The V end was cut by 5 bases, the J end by 6 bases, with 14 bases between. Germline CDR1 is MNHEY and CDR2 is SMNVEV (reference sequence). The length of the CDR3 is 15 residues. The CDR3, as DNA: TGTGCCAGCAGTCCCACTTATAACTCGGCCAACGTCCTGACTTTC. Translated: CASSPTYNSANVLTF.

The chain links TRBV7-8 to TRBJ1-1; D gene uncertain. CDR3 length equals 18 residues. Germline lookup yields CDR1 SGHVS and CDR2 FQNEAQ. The ends were cut back, 1 base at V and 3 bases at J, with 21 bases in the middle. The CDR3 DNA sequence: TGTGCCAGCAGCTTAGTGAGGTTTGGAGGGAGTAAGGACACTGAAGCTTTCTTT. This gives the protein CASSLVRFGGSKDTEAFF.

V is TRBV5-1 and J is TRBJ1-1; 9 nucleotides match TRBD1. Germline V gives CDR1 SGHRS, CDR2 YFSETQ. The ends lost 4 bases at V and 0 bases at J; junction bases unmatched: 7. The CDR3 is made up of 16 amino acids. The CDR3 region has the DNA TGCGCCAGCAGCGGGGACAGGGCTAATGTGAACACTGAAGCTTTCTTT. Its translation is CASSGDRANVNTEAFF.

J is TRBJ2-2 and V is TRBV7-2; no clear D. Germline loops: CDR1 SGHTA, CDR2 FQGNSA. The CDR3 extends over 14 amino acids. With 3 bases removed from V and 1 base from J, the gap between germline ends came to 6 bases. In DNA form, the CDR3 reads TGTGCCAGCAGCTTGGCAGGGAACACCGGGGAGCTGTTTTTT. It encodes CASSLAGNTGELFF.

V gene TRBV3-1 (or the pseudogene TRBV3-2) combines with J gene TRBJ1-1, with a weak D call TRBD1 (5 bases). This CDR3 comprises 19 residues. Trimming removed 0 bases at V and 0 bases at J, with 20 bases between. Germline CDR1 reads LGHDT; CDR2 reads YNNKEL (reference sequence). The CDR3 DNA sequence: TGTGCCAGCAGCCAAGATGTAGTGGGCAGGGTCCCCTTGAACACTGAAGCTTTCTTT. It codes for CASSQDVVGRVPLNTEAFF.

The CDR3 loop reads CASRVTGTGKGEQYF. CDR3 nucleotides: TGTGCCAGCAGGGTAACCGGGACAGGGAAGGGCGAGCAGTACTTC. The chain has TRBV27 and TRBJ2-7; TRBD1 aligns across 9 bases. V dropped 6 bases and J dropped 6; count of bases not matched to a gene: 12. This CDR3 is built from 15 residues. CDR1 and CDR2 (germline): MNHEY, SMNVEV (reference sequence).

The V call is TRBV19, the J call TRBJ2-1; 8 positions agree with TRBD2. Germline V gene lookup returns CDR1 LNHDA and CDR2 SQIVND (reference sequence). With V trimmed by 7 bases and J by 1 base, 12 bases remained unmatched. The CDR3 consists of 17 residues. The CDR3 DNA is TGTGCCAGTACCCGGGGGGGCCCCGGAACGTCCTACAATGAGCAGTTCTTC. Amino acids: CASTRGGPGTSYNEQFF.

J is TRBJ2-1 and V is TRBV2; TRBD2 might be the D (7 bases). Trimming took off 8 bases at V and 0 bases at J, with 14 bases between the two ends. This CDR3 comprises 15 residues. CDR1 SNHLY and CDR2 FYNNEI come from the germline V gene. The CDR3 is CASFEGGPSYNEQFF. The CDR3 DNA reads as TGTGCCAGCTTCGAGGGGGGGCCCTCCTACAATGAGCAGTTCTTC.

The V gene is TRBV18, the J gene TRBJ2-5, with TRBD1 identical over 9 bases. After removal of 6 bases from V and 5 bases from J, the junction contained 7 bases not matched to a gene. This CDR3 has 14 residues. Germline values: CDR1 KGHSH, CDR2 LQKENI. The CDR3 here is CASSRTGEKETQYF. The DNA for the CDR3 is TGTGCCAGCTCCCGGACAGGGGAAAAGGAGACCCAGTACTTC.

This chain uses TRBV19 with TRBJ1-2, with 9 bases aligning to TRBD1. The V gene end was trimmed by 3 bases and the J gene end by 4 bases; junction bases not matched to a gene: 9. The CDR3 is made up of 16 amino acids. Germline V gene sequence: CDR1 LNHDA, CDR2 SQIVND (reference sequence). CDR3 residues: CASSIYWTGEGYGYTF. The CDR3 DNA follows: TGTGCCAGTAGTATTTATTGGACAGGGGAGGGCTATGGCTACACCTTC.

Here the CDR3 DNA reads TGTGCCAGCAGTGAAGGCGGTCGCACAGATACGCAGTATTTT. As protein: CASSEGGRTDTQYF. The rearrangement uses TRBV6-1 and TRBJ2-3; D is unresolved. The CDR3 extends over 14 amino acids. Trimming took off 1 base at V and 1 base at J, with 6 bases between the two ends. Germline CDR1 MNHNS, CDR2 SASEGT.

This chain uses TRBV7-3 with TRBJ2-3; 9 positions agree with TRBD1. The CDR3 contains 16 residues. Looked up from germline, CDR1 is SGHTA and CDR2 is FQGTGA. The V segment lost 4 bases and the J segment 2 bases; nucleotides outside the gene matches: 7. The CDR3 DNA is TGTGCCAGCAGCTCAGGGACAGGGTCTGTCACAGATACGCAGTATTTT. Its protein is CASSSGTGSVTDTQYF. Drawing the rest from reference TRBV7-3 and TRBJ2-3, the complete variable domain is GAGVSQTPSNKVTEKGKYVELRCDPISGHTALYWYRQSLGQGPEFLIYFQGTGAADDSGLPNDRFFAVRPEGSVSTLKIQRTERGDSAVYLCASSSGTGSVTDTQYFGPGTRLTVL.